This T cell receptor (beta chain) is from a study of monozygotic twins with inflammatory bowel disease. Findings of the study overall: Similarity of repertoires did not differ between concordant and discordant twins, possibly from limited power. What may have added variability to patient repertoires is that immunosuppressive treatments differed.

About this clonotype itself: What it binds is not known.

Template switching was used to attach UMIs, which incorporated a 6-nucleotide sample barcode. TCRdb reanalyzed the 5' RACE reads, giving one entry per CDR3 protein sequence and no DNA. The sample includes approximately 390,000 distinct CDR3 sequences. CDR1 is SGHRS, CDR2 YFSETQ, per germline. This CDR3 comprises 15 residues. This chain links TRBV5-1 with TRBJ2-1; checking the TCRdb D call of TRBD2 is not possible without DNA. The specimen sequenced was blood. This receptor was obtained from a human donor with ulcerative colitis or Crohn's disease, or a healthy co-twin of an affected twin (not recorded which). The CDR3 reads CASSGRAGGPVEQFF.